The T cell receptor beta chain under discussion was sequenced for a study of blood T cell repertoires in COVID-19. Study background: Sources were T cells, B-cell-depleted T cells, or PBMCs; the material itself was cDNA or gDNA.

The CDR3 has 18 amino acids. V shed 2 bases, J shed 2 bases, and the junction held 10 bases outside the gene matches. The germline CDR1 and CDR2 sequences are WNHNN and SYGVQD (reference sequence). This clone was picked up one time. As originally analysed: From reference gene primer amplification, estimates of nucleated cell counts were derived. Profiling relied on immunoSEQ multiplex PCR, and the TCRdb table lists in-frame clones only, not all of them. That table gives V, J and clone size, and the DNA gave D and trimming. The repertoire has 250,000 to 300,000 clones, about 88% of them found once; the top ten carry about 2.1%.

The clonotype originates from a man under 40 with active or convalescent COVID-19. The sample was peripheral blood. The chain couples TRBV10-1 to TRBJ2-2; TRBD2 matches 8 bases. The CDR3 loop reads CASSEHGLRGENTGELFF. CDR3 nucleotide sequence: TGCGCCAGCAGTGAGCATGGATTGCGGGGGGAAAACACCGGGGAGCTGTTTTTT.